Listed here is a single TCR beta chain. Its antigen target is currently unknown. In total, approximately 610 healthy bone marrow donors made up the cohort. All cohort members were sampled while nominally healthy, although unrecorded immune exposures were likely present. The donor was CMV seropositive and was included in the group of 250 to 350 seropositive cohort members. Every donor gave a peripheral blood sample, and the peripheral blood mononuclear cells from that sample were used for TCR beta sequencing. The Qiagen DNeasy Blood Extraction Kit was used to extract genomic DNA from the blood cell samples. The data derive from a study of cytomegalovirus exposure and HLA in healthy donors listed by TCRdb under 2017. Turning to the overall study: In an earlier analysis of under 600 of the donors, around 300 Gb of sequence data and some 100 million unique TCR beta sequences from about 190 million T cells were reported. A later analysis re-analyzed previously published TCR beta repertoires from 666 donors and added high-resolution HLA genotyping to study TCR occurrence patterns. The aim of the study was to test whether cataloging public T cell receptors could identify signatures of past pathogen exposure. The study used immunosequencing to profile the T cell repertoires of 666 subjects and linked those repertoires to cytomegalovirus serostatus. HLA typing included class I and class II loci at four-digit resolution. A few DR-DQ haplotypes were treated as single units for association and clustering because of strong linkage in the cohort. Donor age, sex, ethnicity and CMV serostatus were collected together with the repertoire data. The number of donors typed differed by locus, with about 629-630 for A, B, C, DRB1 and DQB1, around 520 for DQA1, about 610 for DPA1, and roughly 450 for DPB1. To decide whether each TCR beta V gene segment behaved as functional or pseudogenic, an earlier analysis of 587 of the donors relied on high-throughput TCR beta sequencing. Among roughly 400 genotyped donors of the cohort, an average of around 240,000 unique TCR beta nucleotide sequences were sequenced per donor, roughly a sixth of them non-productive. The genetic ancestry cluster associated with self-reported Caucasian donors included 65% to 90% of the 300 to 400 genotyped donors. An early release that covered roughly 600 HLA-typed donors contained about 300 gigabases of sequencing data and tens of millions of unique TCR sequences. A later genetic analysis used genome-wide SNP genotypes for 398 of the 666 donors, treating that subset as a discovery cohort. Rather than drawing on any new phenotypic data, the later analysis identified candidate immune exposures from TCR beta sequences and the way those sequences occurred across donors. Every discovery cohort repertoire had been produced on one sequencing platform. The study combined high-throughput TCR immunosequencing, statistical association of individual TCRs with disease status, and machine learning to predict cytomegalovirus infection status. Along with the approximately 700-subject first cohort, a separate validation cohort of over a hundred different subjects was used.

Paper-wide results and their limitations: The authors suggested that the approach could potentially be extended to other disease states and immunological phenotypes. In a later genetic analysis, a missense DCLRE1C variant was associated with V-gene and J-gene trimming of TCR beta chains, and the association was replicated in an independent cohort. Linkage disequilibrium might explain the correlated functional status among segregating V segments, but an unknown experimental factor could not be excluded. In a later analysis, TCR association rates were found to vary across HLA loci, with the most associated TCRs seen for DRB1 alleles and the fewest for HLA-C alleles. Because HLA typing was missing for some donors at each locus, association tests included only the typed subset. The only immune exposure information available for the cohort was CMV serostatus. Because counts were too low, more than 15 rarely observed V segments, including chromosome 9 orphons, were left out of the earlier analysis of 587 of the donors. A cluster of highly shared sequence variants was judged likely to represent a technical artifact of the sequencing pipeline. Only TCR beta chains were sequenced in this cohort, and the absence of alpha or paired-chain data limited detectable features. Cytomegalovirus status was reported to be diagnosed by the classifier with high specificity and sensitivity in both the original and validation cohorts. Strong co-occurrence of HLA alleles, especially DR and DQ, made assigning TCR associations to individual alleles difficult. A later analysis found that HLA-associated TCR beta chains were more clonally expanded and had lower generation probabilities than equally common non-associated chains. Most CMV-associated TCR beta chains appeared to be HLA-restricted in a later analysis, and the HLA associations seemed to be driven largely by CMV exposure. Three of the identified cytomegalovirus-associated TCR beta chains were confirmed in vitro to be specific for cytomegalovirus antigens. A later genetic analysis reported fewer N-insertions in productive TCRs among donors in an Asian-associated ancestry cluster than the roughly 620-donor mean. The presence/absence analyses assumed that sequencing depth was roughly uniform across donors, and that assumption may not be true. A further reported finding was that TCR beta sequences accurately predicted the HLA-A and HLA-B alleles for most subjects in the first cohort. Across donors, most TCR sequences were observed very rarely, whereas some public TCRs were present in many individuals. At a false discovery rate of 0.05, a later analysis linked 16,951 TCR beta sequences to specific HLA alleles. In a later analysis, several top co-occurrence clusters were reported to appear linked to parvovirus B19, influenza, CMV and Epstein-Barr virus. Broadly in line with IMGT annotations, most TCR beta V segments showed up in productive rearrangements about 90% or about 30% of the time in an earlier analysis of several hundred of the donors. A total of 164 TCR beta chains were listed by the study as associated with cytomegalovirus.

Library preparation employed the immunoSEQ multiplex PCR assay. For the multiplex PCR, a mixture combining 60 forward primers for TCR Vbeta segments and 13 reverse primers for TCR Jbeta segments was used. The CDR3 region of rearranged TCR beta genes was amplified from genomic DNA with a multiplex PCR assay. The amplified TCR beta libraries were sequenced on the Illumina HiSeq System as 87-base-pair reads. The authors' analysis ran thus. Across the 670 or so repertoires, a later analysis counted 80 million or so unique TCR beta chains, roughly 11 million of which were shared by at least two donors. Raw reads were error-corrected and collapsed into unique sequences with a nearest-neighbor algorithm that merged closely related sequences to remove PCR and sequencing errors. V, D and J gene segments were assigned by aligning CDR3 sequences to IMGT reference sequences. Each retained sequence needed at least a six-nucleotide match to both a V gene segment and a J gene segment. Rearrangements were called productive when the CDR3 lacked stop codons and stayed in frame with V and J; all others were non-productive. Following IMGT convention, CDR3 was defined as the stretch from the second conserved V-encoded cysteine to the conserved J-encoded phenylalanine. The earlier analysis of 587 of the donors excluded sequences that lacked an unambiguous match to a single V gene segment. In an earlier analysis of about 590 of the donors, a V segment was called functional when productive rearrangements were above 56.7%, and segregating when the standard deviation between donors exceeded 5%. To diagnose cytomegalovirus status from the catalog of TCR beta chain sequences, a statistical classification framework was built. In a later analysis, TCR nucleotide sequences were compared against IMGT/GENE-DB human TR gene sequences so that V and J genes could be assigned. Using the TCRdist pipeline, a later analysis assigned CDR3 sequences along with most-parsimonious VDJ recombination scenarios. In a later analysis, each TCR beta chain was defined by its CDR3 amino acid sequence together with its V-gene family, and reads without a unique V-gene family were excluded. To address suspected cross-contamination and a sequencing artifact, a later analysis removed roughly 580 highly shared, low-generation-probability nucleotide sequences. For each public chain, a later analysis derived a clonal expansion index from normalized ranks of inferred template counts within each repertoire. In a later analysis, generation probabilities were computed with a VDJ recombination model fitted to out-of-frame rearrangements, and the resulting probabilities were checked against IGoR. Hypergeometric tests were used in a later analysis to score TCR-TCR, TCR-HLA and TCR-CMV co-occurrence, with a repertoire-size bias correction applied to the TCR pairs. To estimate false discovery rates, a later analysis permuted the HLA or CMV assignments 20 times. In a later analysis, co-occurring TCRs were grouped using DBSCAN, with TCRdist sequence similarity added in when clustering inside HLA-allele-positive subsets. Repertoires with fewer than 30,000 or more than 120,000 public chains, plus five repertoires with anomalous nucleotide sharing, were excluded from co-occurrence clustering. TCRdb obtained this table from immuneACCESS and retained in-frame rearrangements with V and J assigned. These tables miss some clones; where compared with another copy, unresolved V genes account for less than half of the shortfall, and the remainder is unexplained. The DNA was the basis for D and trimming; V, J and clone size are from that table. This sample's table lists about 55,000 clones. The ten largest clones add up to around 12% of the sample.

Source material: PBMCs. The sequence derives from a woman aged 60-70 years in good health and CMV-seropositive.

This receptor carries the CDR3 CASSLAAGVDEQFF. The nucleotide sequence reads as follows: TGCGCCAGCAGCTTGGCCGCCGGGGTGGATGAGCAGTTCTTC. This sequence uses TRBV5-1 and TRBJ2-1; D gene: possibly TRBD2, on 5 matching bases. The CDR3 measures 14 amino acids from cysteine to phenylalanine. Only CDR3 DNA remains: 42 bases, in frame from the first base. The germline V gene gives CDR1 as SGHRS and CDR2 as YFSETQ. The junction carries 12 bases between V and J, which are trimmed by 0 bases and 8 bases respectively.